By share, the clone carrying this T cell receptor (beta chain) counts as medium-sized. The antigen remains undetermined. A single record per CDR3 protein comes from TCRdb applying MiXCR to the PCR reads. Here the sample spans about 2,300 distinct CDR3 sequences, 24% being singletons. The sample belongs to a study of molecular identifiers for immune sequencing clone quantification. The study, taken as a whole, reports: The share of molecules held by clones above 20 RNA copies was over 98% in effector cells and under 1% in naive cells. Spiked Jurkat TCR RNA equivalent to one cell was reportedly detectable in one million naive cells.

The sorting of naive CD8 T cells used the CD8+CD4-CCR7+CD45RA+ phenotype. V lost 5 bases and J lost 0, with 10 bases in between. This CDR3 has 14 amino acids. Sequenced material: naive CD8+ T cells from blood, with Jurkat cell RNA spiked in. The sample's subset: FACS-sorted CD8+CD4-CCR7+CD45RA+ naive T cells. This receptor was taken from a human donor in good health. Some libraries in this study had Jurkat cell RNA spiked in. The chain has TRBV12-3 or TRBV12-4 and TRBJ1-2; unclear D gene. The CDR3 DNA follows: TGTGCCAGCAGTGGGCCGGGATCTAACTATGGCTACACCTTC. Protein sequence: CASSGPGSNYGYTF.